A selection of T cell receptor beta chains follows, all from one sample in a study of blood T cell repertoires in COVID-19. The protocol was immunoSEQ multiplex PCR, while the TCRdb copy is restricted to in-frame clones and leaves out a portion. The table has 200,000 to 250,000 clones, around 80% seen once. What was sequenced was peripheral blood. The origin of the receptors is a human donor in a cohort sampled during active COVID-19. The CDR3 runs from the conserved cysteine through the conserved F or W. A D gene is named only where the DNA matches it firmly. Some rows have no size entry. The others give once, few or many, or a class for an expanded clone.

d_gene,v_gene,abundance,j_gene,CDR3aa,CDR3nt
TRBD2,TRBV3-1/TRBV3-2,NA,TRBJ2-7,CASSLVAGGNEQYF,TGTGCCAGCAGCCTAGTAGCGGGGGGGAACGAGCAGTACTTC
NA,TRBV30,NA,TRBJ2-7,CAWSVGRHFSSYEQYF,TGTGCCTGGAGTGTAGGTCGACACTTCAGCTCCTACGAGCAGTACTTC
NA,TRBV29-1,NA,TRBJ2-7,CSVVAQTIRGAYEQYF,TGCAGCGTGGTCGCCCAGACTATCAGGGGAGCCTACGAGCAGTACTTC
TRBD1,TRBV4-2,once,TRBJ2-2,CASSPQQGGDTGELFF,TGTGCCAGCAGCCCCCAACAGGGGGGCGACACCGGGGAGCTGTTTTTT
NA,TRBV15,NA,TRBJ2-1,CATSRRTEETNEQFF,TGTGCCACCAGCAGAAGGACAGAGGAAACAAATGAGCAGTTCTTC
NA,TRBV15,NA,TRBJ2-2,CATSRDPLGAGELFF,TGTGCCACCAGCAGAGATCCCCTCGGGGCCGGGGAGCTGTTTTTT
TRBD2,TRBV23-1,NA,TRBJ2-5,CASSQSSGGRAEETQYF,TGCGCCAGCAGTCAATCAAGTGGCGGGAGGGCCGAAGAGACCCAGTACTTC
NA,TRBV19,NA,TRBJ1-1,CASSAQGLGTEAFF,TGTGCCAGTAGTGCCCAGGGGCTCGGCACTGAAGCTTTCTTT
TRBD1,TRBV6-5,NA,TRBJ1-5,CASSSRKGGFNQPQHF,TGTGCCAGCAGTTCTCGGAAAGGGGGCTTCAATCAGCCCCAGCATTTT
NA,TRBV7-3,NA,TRBJ2-1,CASSLKEGFF,TGTGCCAGCAGCTTAAAGGAGGGGTTCTTC
TRBD1,TRBV6-5,NA,TRBJ1-1,CASSLATGGGTEAFF,TGTGCCAGCAGTTTAGCCACAGGGGGAGGTACTGAAGCTTTCTTT
NA,TRBV6-6,NA,TRBJ1-1,CASRNAQGNTEAFF,TGTGCCAGCAGAAACGCACAGGGGAACACTGAAGCTTTCTTT
NA,TRBV12-3/TRBV12-4,NA,TRBJ1-6,CASSHRDGSPLHF,TGTGCCAGCAGTCACAGGGACGGGTCACCCCTCCACTTT
NA,TRBV9,NA,TRBJ2-1,CASSVEGVSYNEQFF,TGTGCCAGCAGCGTAGAGGGGGTCTCCTACAATGAGCAGTTCTTC
TRBD1,TRBV6-5,NA,TRBJ2-3,CASSSQWTGSRDTQYF,TGTGCCAGCAGTTCACAGTGGACAGGGTCAAGAGATACGCAGTATTTT
TRBD1,TRBV29-1,many,TRBJ1-2,CSVGTGGTGYTF,TGCAGCGTTGGGACAGGGGGCACTGGCTACACCTTC
TRBD2,TRBV4-1,NA,TRBJ2-7,CASSQGFPSGYEQYF,TGCGCCAGCAGCCAAGGGTTTCCTAGCGGGTACGAGCAGTACTTC
NA,TRBV2,NA,TRBJ2-1,CASSYRVDEQFF,TGTGCCAGCAGTTACAGGGTGGATGAGCAGTTCTTC
NA,TRBV7-9,many,TRBJ1-1,CASSFGGRTENTEAFF,TGTGCCAGCAGTTTCGGGGGGCGAACCGAGAACACTGAAGCTTTCTTT
TRBD1,TRBV6-4,NA,TRBJ1-1,CASSPNWGQGGYTEAFF,TGTGCCAGCAGTCCAAATTGGGGACAGGGCGGATACACTGAAGCTTTCTTT
TRBD1,TRBV11-2,NA,TRBJ1-1,CASSPSRDREAFF,TGTGCCAGCAGCCCATCCCGGGACAGGGAAGCTTTCTTT
NA,TRBV5-1,few,TRBJ1-4,CASGSGGTNEKLFF,TGCGCCAGCGGCTCGGGGGGAACTAATGAAAAACTGTTTTTT
TRBD1,TRBV19,few,TRBJ2-7,CASSMGTGGPYEQYF,TGTGCCAGTAGCATGGGGACAGGGGGCCCATACGAGCAGTACTTC
NA,TRBV18,few,TRBJ1-1,CASSPGQDTEAFF,TGTGCCAGCTCACCAGGGCAGGACACTGAAGCTTTCTTT
NA,TRBV21-1,few,TRBJ1-5,CASRAGGGNQPQHF,TGTGCCAGCAGGGCAGGGGGCGGCAATCAGCCCCAGCATTTT
NA,TRBV7-6,NA,TRBJ2-6,CASSLGRSGANVLTF,TGTGCCAGCAGCTTGGGGCGCTCTGGGGCCAACGTCCTGACTTTC
NA,TRBV7-9,NA,TRBJ2-7,CASSYEQGAYEQYF,TGTGCCAGCAGCTACGAGCAGGGCGCCTACGAGCAGTACTTC
TRBD1,TRBV30,NA,TRBJ2-7,CAWTGGYEQYF,TGTGCCTGGACAGGGGGCTACGAGCAGTACTTC
NA,TRBV19,NA,TRBJ1-5,CASSNRVPPQHF,TGTGCCAGTAGTAATCGGGTTCCCCCCCAGCATTTT
NA,TRBV9,NA,TRBJ1-2,CASSREGGPGYGYTF,TGTGCCAGCAGCAGAGAGGGGGGGCCGGGCTATGGCTACACCTTC
NA,TRBV19,NA,TRBJ1-1,CASIPPWGGSMNTEAFF,TGTGCCAGTATTCCCCCCTGGGGAGGCTCCATGAACACTGAAGCTTTCTTT
NA,TRBV19,NA,TRBJ1-5,CASSLRTDNQPQHF,TGTGCCAGTAGTTTAAGGACAGACAATCAGCCCCAGCATTTT
TRBD1,TRBV24-1,NA,TRBJ2-1,CATSDLGGGTGSLDEQFF,TGTGCCACCAGTGATTTAGGGGGGGGGACAGGGTCACTCGATGAGCAGTTCTTC
TRBD2,TRBV2,NA,TRBJ2-5,CASSGEGRRETQYF,TGTGCCAGCAGTGGGGAGGGGCGAAGGGAGACCCAGTACTTC
TRBD1,TRBV5-5,NA,TRBJ2-7,CASSYQNDRGSSYEQYF,TGTGCCAGCAGTTACCAAAATGACAGGGGCTCCTCCTACGAGCAGTACTTC
NA,TRBV6-5,once,TRBJ1-6,CASSYREVNSPLHF,TGTGCCAGCAGTTACAGGGAGGTCAATTCACCCCTCCACTTT
TRBD1,TRBV5-1,NA,TRBJ1-1,CASSLVQGATEAFF,TGCGCCAGCAGCTTGGTACAGGGGGCTACTGAAGCTTTCTTT